This TCR beta chain was found in a study of Graves' ophthalmopathy and Graves' hyperthyroidism. The CDR3 extends over 13 amino acids. Germline loops: CDR1 ENHRY, CDR2 SYGVKD. V was trimmed by 6 bases and J by 4 bases, leaving 13 bases between them. Using RNA transcripts, the TCR beta CDR3 regions were amplified. The first-round RT-PCR employed HTBI primers together with the Qiagen OneStep RT-PCR kit. A multiplex PCR was then performed as the second round. TCRdb independently ran MiXCR on the multiplex PCR reads; one entry per CDR3 protein. The table lists some 240,000 distinct CDR3 sequences, about 46% of them singletons, with more than 45% in the top ten. Whole-study findings and limits: The authors also found most expanded thyroid clonotypes above 0.001 frequency in blood.

Remarks on this clonotype: Its specificity is not known.

Sequences were obtained from peripheral blood. The chain carries TRBV10-3 and TRBJ2-7; perhaps TRBD2 as D (5 bases). The TCR originated in an adult man with Graves' ophthalmopathy. The CDR3 DNA reads TGTGCCATCAGCCCAGAGGCGGGTTACGAGCAGTACTTC. It is translated as CAISPEAGYEQYF.